Listed here is a single T cell receptor (beta chain). Germline V gene lookup returns CDR1 MRHNA and CDR2 SNTAGT. There are 15 residues in the CDR3. The V segment lost 5 bases and the J segment 7 bases; nucleotides outside the gene matches: 8. The entry originates in a study of graft-versus-host responses after intestinal transplantation. Study-level information: All recipients were given anti-thymocyte globulin induction, and tacrolimus and steroids were then administered for around three years.

Produced via immunoSEQ multiplex PCR; TCRdb's table is partial and in-frame only. The repertoire has about 54,000 clones, about 90% of them found once; the top ten carry over 4.5%. This clonotype was obtained from a human patient who received an intestinal transplant, so some T cells may come from the graft donor. The sample was PBMCs, taken 650 to 670 days after intestinal transplant. This chain connects TRBV6-4 to TRBJ2-1; TRBD2 agrees at 10 bases. The CDR3 DNA reads TGTGCCAGCAGTTTTTCTAGCGGGGGATATAATGAGCAGTTCTTC. Its protein is CASSFSSGGYNEQFF.